This T cell receptor beta chain was identified in a study of cytomegalovirus exposure and HLA in healthy donors. The donors formed part of the 120-subject validation cohort, distinct from the roughly 660-subject first cohort. The CDR3 spans 13 residues. Looked up from germline, CDR1 is SGDLS and CDR2 is YYNGEE. Trimming took off 3 bases at V and 1 base at J, with 6 bases between the two ends. Assay: immunoSEQ multiplex PCR; the TCRdb copy retains only in-frame clones and omits some. The repertoire holds tens of thousands of clones, approximately 91% seen once, with around 2.1% in the top ten. The receptor was derived from a man aged 25 to 40 in good health and CMV-seronegative. The chain has TRBV9 and TRBJ2-3, with unresolved D. Sequencing was performed on PBMCs. CDR3 loop: CASSAFRTDTQYF. CDR3 in DNA: TGTGCCAGCAGCGCTTTTCGCACAGATACGCAGTATTTT.